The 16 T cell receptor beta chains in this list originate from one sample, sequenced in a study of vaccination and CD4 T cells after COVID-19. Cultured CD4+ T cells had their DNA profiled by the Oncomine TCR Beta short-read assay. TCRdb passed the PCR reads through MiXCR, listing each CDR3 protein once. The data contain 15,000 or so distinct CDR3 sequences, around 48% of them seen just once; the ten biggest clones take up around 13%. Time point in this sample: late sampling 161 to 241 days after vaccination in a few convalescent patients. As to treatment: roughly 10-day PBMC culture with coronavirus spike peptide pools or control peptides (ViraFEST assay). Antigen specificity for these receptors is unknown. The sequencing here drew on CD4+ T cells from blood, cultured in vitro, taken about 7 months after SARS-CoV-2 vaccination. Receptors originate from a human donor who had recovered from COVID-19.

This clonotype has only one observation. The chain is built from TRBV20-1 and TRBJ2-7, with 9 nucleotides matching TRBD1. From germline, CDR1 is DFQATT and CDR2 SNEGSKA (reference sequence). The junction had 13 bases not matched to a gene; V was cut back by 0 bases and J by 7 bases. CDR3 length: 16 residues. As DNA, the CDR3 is TGCAGTGCTAGAGATGGGTACAGGGGGCGCCCCTGGGAGCAGTACTTC. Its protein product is CSARDGYRGRPWEQYF.

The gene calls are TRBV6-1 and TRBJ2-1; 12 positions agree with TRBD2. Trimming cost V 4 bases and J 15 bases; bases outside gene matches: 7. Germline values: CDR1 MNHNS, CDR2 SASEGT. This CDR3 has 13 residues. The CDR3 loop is CASSGTSGIGWFF. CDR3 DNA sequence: TGTGCCAGCAGTGGGACTAGCGGGATTGGCTGGTTCTTC.

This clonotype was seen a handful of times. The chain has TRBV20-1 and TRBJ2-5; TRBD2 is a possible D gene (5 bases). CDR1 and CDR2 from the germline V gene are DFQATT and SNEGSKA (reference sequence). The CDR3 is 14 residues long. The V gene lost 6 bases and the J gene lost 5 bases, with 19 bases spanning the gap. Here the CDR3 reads CSAPPRVPGETQYF. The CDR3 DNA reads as TGCAGTGCCCCGCCGCGGGTCCCTGGGGAGACCCAGTACTTC.

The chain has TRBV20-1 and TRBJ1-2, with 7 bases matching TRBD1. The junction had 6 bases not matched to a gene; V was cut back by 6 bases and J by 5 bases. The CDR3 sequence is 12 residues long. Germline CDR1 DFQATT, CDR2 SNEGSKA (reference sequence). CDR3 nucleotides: TGCAGTGCGGAGACAGGGTCTTATGGCTACACCTTC. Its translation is CSAETGSYGYTF.

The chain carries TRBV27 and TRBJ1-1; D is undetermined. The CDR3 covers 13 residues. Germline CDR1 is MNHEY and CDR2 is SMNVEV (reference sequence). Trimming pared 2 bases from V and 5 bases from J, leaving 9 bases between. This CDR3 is CASSLNGQTEAFF. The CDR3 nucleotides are TGTGCCAGCAGTTTAAATGGGCAGACTGAAGCTTTCTTT.

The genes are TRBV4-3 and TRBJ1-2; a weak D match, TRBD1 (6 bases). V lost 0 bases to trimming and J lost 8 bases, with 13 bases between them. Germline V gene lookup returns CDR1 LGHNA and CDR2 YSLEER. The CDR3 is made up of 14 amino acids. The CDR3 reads CASSQDRAGVGYTF. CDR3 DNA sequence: TGCGCCAGCAGCCAAGATAGGGCAGGGGTGGGCTACACCTTC.

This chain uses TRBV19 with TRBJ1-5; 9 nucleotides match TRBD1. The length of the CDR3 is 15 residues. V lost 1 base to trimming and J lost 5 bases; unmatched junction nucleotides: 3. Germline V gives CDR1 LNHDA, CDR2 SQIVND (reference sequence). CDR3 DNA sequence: TGTGCCAGTAGTATAGGGACAGGGGTTGATCAGCCCCAGCATTTT. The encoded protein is CASSIGTGVDQPQHF.

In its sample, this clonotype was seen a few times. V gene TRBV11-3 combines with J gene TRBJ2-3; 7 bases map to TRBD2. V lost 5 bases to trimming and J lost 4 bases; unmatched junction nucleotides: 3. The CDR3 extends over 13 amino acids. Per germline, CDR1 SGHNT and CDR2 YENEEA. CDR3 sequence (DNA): TGTGCCAGCAGCCAGGCGGGGGCAGATACGCAGTATTTT. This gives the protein CASSQAGADTQYF.

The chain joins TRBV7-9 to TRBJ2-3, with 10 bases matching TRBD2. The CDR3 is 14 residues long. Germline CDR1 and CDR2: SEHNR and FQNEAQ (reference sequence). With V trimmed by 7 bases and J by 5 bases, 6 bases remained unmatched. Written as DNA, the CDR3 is TGTGCCAGCAAAGCGGGAGGGCGTAGAGATACGCAGTATTTT. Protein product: CASKAGGRRDTQYF.

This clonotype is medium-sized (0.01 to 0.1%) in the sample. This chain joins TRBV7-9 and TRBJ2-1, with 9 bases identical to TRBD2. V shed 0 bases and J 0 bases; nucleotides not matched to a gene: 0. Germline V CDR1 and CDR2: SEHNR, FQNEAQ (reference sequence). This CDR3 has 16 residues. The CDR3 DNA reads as TGTGCCAGCAGCTTAGCACTAGCGGGCTCCTACAATGAGCAGTTCTTC. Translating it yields CASSLALAGSYNEQFF.

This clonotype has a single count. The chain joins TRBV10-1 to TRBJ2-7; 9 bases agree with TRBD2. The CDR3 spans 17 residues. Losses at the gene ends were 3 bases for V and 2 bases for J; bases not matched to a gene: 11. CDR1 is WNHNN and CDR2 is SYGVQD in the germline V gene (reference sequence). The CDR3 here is CASSDGSHKRGAYEQYF. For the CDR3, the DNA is TGCGCCAGCAGTGACGGGTCCCACAAGCGGGGGGCCTACGAGCAGTACTTC.

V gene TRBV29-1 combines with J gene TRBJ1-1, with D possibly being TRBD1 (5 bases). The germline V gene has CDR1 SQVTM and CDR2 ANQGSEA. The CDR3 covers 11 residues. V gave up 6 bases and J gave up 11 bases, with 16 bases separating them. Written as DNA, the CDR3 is TGCAGCGTCCCACCCTCCTGGGACGCTTTCTTT. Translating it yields CSVPPSWDAFF. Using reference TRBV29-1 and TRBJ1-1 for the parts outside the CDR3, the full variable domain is SAVISQKPSRDICQRGTSLTIQCQVDSQVTMMFWYRQQPGQSLTLIATANQGSEATYESGFVIDKFPISRPNLTFSTLTVSNMSPEDSSIYLCSVPPSWDAFFGQGTRLTVV.

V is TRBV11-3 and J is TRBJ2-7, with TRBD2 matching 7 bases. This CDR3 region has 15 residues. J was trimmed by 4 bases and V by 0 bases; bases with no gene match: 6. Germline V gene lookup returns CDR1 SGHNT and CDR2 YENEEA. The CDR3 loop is CASSLEGGRAYEQYF. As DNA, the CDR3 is TGTGCCAGCAGCTTAGAGGGCGGGAGAGCGTACGAGCAGTACTTC.

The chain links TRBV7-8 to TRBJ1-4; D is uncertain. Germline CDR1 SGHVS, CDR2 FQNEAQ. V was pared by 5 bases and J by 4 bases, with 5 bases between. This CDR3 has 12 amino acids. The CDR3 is CASSALNEKLFF. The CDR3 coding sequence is TGTGCCAGCAGCGCCCTTAATGAAAAACTGTTTTTT.

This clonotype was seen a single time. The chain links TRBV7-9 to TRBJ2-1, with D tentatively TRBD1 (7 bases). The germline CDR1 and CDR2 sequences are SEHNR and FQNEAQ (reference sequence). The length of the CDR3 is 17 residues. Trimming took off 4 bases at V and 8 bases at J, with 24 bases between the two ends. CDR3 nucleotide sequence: TGTGCCAGCAGCTCCGAGGACTGGGATGGAGGGGGCTATGAGCAGTTCTTC. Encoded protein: CASSSEDWDGGGYEQFF.

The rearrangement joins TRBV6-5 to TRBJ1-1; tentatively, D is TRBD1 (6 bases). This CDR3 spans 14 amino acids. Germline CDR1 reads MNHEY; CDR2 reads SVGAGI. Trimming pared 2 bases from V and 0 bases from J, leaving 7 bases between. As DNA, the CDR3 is TGTGCCAGCAGTTACGGGACACTGAACACTGAAGCTTTCTTT. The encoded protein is CASSYGTLNTEAFF.